This T cell receptor beta chain is drawn from a study of early T cells in non-severe SARS-CoV-2 infection. Unique molecular identifiers were added to individual cDNA molecules. MiXCR, run by TCRdb on the 5' RACE reads, gives a single entry per CDR3 protein. In the table there are nearly 95,000 distinct CDR3 sequences, approximately 15% of which are singletons. This clonotype was seen a few times. Germline CDR1 is MNHEY and CDR2 is SVGAGI. This CDR3 comprises 14 residues. Deletions cut 5 bases from V and 3 bases from J, with 14 bases between. V is TRBV6-5 and J is TRBJ2-7; D not resolved. The material sequenced was whole blood, taken at baseline. This sequence originates from an adult who was a healthcare worker with PCR-confirmed SARS-CoV-2 infection or an uninfected control (not recorded which). CDR3 protein: CASSLRAPGYEQYF. The CDR3 DNA reads TGTGCCAGCAGTCTACGGGCACCGGGCTACGAGCAGTACTTC.